This is a list of T cell receptor beta chains from one sample in a study of Ad26.COV2.S vaccination and SARS-CoV-2 variants. Repertoires were generated with immunoSEQ multiplex PCR, while TCRdb's copy carries only in-frame clones and drops some. In the table there are some 180,000 clones, around 85% of which are singletons. The sequences come from peripheral blood, collected after recovery from COVID-19. These receptors came from a human donor who had recovered from COVID-19. The conserved cysteine and the conserved F or W are not part of the CDR3 here.

cdr3_aa	v_call	j_call	cdr3_length
ASSNGQDPYNEQF	TRBV5-1	TRBJ2-1	13
ASSVEHNSPLH	TRBV9	TRBJ1-6	11
ASSPAVTTSTDTQY	TRBV27	TRBJ2-3	14
ASSLSVAGGQDTQY	TRBV27	TRBJ2-3	14
ASSVETGNQPQH	TRBV2	TRBJ1-5	12
ASSPRSGHSSYEQY	TRBV9	TRBJ2-7	14
ASGAYEQY	TRBV7-9	TRBJ2-7	8
ASSLATKDEQY	TRBV9	TRBJ2-7	11
ASSPSGQVISYEQY	TRBV7-2	TRBJ2-7	14
ASSLEGVQPQH	TRBV7-8	TRBJ1-5	11